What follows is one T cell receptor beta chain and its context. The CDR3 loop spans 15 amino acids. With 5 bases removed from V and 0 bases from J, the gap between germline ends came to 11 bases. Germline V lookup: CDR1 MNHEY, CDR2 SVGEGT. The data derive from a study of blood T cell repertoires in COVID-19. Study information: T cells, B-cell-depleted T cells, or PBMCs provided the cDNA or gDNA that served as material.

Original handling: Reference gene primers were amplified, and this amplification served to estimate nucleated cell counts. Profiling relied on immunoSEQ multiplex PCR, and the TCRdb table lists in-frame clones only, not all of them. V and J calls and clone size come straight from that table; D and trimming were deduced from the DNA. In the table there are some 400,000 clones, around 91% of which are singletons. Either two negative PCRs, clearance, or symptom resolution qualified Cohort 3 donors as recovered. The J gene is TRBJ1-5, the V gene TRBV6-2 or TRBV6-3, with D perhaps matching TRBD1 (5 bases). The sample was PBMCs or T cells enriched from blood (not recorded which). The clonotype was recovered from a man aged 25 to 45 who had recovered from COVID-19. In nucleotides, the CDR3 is TGTGCCAGCAGTCCCCTAAGGGGTAGCAATCAGCCCCAGCATTTT. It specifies CASSPLRGSNQPQHF.